The clone carrying this T cell receptor (beta chain) was detected only a few times. Its antigen is currently unknown. Trimming removed 4 bases from V and 0 bases from J, with 6 bases in between. CDR1 SGHAT and CDR2 FQNNGV come from the germline V gene. The CDR3 is made up of 13 amino acids. These data are taken from a study of early T cells in non-severe SARS-CoV-2 infection. About the research overall: Chains were not paired, and sequencing was done on bulk RNA from unsorted whole blood.

Attachment of unique molecular identifiers was made to individual cDNA molecules. MiXCR, run by TCRdb on the 5' RACE reads, gives a single entry per CDR3 protein. The sample includes roughly 92,000 distinct CDR3 sequences, approximately 12% of them seen just once. Study outcomes and limitations: Database matching using VDJdb favored anti-spike CD8 responses, with private and CD4 specificities left missing.

The sequence was collected from an adult who was a healthcare worker with PCR-confirmed SARS-CoV-2 infection or an uninfected control (not recorded which). The sample here was whole blood, taken at baseline. The V gene is TRBV11-2, the J gene TRBJ2-5; D gene unclear. In DNA form, the CDR3 reads TGTGCCAGCAGCTCGCGGCACCAAGAGACCCAGTACTTC. It translates to CASSSRHQETQYF.